This T cell receptor beta chain was retrieved from a study of blood T cell repertoires in COVID-19 (dated by TCRdb to about 2020). At the level of the whole study: Samples covering the acute and convalescent phases of COVID-19 were provided by collaborators in the United States, Italy and Spain. Samples came from the ongoing ImmuneRACE study (first 160 participants) plus 1,254 subjects from 6 global collaborators. The repertoires were released in a freely available public database meant as a resource for research on the immune response to SARS-CoV-2. The dataset comprised deeply sampled blood TCRbeta repertoires from subjects exposed to, actively infected with, or recovered from COVID-19. The prospective study material was composed of cDNA or gDNA derived from T cells, B-cell-depleted T cells, or PBMCs. Sample metadata almost always included a de-identified subject ID, COVID-19 status, age in years and sex. Where available, HLA class I and class II types were obtained from metadata supplied by the sample provider rather than from assay-based typing. Study-wide conclusions, independent of this receptor: The amount of clinical and demographic metadata varied by source and participant and was provided uncurated.

The collaborating institutions used their own protocols to collect whole blood in K2EDTA tubes. For TCRbeta analysis, collaborator samples were shipped as frozen whole blood, as isolated PBMCs, or as DNA extracted from either sample type. A remark on this clone: It lacks a known antigen. No base-level quality is on record; no much larger clone is a single base apart.

TCRbeta CDR3 regions were amplified from genomic DNA using the immunoSEQ Assay, a bias-controlled multiplex PCR. In the original analysis: The number of nucleated cells in each sample was estimated from the amplification of reference gene primers within the assay. To quantify the absolute abundance of each unique TCRbeta CDR3 rearrangement, sequence reads were collapsed and filtered. For each sample, productive Simpson clonality was calculated by taking the square root of Simpson's diversity index across productive rearrangements. TCRdb retrieved this table from immuneACCESS and kept in-frame rearrangements only. Not all clones are present; in checked studies, unresolved V genes account for under half, and no reason is known for the remainder. That table gives V, J and clone size, and the DNA gave D and trimming. This sample comprises 130,000 to 150,000 clones, about 80% of them detected only once. The ten top clones hold around 3% of the sample.

The CDR3 has 14 amino acids, counting the end cysteine and phenylalanine. Only CDR3 DNA is held: 42 bases, read in frame from base 1. CDR1 and CDR2, per the germline V gene (reference sequence), are MNHNY and SVGAGI. Trimming takes 5 bases off V and 5 bases off J; junction bases not matched to a gene: 1. The sequenced material came from peripheral blood. The clonotype was recovered from a woman older than 75 with acute or convalescent COVID-19. The chain is encoded by TRBV6-6 joined to TRBJ2-1; a stretch of 12 junction bases matches TRBD2. The CDR3 in this case is CASSRLAGDNEQFF. The DNA reads as follows: TGTGCCAGCAGTCGACTAGCGGGGGACAATGAGCAGTTCTTC.